The clone carrying this T cell receptor beta chain has only a few counts. The data are from a study of cytomegalovirus exposure and HLA in healthy donors. A multiplex PCR was run with 60 Vbeta primers and 13 Jbeta primers. Repertoires were generated with immunoSEQ multiplex PCR, while TCRdb's copy carries only in-frame clones and drops some. Found here are 100,000 to 150,000 clones, about a sixth of them singletons; the top ten hold roughly 3%. CDR1 is SGHDN, CDR2 FVKESK, per germline. The trim removed 1 base at V and 4 bases at J, leaving 9 bases unmatched. The CDR3 is made up of 16 amino acids. The gene calls are TRBV14 and TRBJ1-2; TRBD1 matches 7 bases. The sequenced material came from PBMCs. This receptor was taken from a female donor in good health and CMV-seropositive. The CDR3 DNA sequence: TGTGCCAGCAGCCAAGCTCGTCCGGGACAGATCTATGGCTACACCTTC. Translating gives CASSQARPGQIYGYTF.